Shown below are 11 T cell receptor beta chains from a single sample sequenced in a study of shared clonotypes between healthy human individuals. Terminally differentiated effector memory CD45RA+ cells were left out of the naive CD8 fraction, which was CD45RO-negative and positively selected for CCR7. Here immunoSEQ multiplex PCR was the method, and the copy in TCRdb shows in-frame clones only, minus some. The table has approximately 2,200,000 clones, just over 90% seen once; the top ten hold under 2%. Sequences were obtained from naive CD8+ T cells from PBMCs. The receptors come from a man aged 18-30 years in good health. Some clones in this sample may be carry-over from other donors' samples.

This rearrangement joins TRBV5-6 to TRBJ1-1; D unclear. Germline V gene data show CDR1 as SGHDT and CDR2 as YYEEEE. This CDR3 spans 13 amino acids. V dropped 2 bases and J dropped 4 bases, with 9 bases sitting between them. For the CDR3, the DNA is TGTGCCAGCAGCTTTCCCGAGTCCACTGAAGCTTTCTTT. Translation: CASSFPESTEAFF.

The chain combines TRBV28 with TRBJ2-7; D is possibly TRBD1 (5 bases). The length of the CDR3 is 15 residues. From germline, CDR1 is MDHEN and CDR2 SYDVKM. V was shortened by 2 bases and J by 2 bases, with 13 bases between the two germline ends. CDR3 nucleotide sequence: TGTGCCAGCAGTTTAGCGCCAGGGCCGGCCTACGAGCAGTACTTC. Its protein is CASSLAPGPAYEQYF.

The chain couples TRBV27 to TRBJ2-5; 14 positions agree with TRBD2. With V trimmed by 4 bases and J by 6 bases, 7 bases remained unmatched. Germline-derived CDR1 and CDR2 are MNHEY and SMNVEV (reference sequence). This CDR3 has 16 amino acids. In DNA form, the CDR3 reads TGTGCCAGCAGTTCGCGACTAGCGGGAGGGCCTCAGACCCAGTACTTC. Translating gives CASSSRLAGGPQTQYF.

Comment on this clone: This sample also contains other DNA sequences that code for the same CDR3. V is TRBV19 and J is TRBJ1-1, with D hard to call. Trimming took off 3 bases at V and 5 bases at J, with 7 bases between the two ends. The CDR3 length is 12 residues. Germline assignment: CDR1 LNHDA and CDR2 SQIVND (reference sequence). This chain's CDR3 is CASSIAGTEAFF. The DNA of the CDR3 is TGTGCCAGTAGTATTGCGGGAACTGAAGCTTTCTTT.

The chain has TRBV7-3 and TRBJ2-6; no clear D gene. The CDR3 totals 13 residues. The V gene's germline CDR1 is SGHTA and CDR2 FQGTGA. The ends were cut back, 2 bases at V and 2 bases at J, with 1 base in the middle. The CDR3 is CASSLAGANVLTF. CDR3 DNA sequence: TGTGCCAGCAGCTTAGCTGGGGCCAACGTCCTGACTTTC.

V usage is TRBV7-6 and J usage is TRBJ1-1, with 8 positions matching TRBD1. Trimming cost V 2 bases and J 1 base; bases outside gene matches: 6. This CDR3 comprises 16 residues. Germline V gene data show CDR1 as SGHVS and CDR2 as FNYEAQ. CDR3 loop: CASSLPYGQGNTEAFF. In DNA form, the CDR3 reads TGTGCCAGCAGCTTACCCTACGGACAGGGGAACACTGAAGCTTTCTTT.

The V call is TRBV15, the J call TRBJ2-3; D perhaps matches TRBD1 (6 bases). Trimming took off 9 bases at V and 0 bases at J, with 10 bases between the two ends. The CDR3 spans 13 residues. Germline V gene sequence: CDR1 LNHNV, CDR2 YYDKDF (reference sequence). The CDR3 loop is CATRQESTDTQYF. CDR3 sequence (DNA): TGTGCCACGCGACAGGAGAGCACAGATACGCAGTATTTT. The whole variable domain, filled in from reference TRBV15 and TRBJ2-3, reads DAMVIQNPRYQVTQFGKPVTLSCSQTLNHNVMYWYQQKSSQAPKLLFHYYDKDFNNEADTPDNFQSRRPNTSFCFLDIRSPGLGDTAMYLCATRQESTDTQYFGPGTRLTVL.

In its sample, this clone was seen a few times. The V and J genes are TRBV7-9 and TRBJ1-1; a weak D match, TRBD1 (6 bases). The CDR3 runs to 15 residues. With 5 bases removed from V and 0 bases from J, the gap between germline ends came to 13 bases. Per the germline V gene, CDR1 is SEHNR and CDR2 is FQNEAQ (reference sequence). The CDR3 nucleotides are TGTGCCAGCAGCCGACCACAGGGTATGAACACTGAAGCTTTCTTT. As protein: CASSRPQGMNTEAFF.

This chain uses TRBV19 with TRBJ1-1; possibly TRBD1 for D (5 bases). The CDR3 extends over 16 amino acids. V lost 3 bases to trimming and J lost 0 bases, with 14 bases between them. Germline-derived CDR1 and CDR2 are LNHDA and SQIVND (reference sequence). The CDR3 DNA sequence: TGTGCCAGTAGTATTGATAGGACAACCATGAACACTGAAGCTTTCTTT. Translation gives CASSIDRTTMNTEAFF.

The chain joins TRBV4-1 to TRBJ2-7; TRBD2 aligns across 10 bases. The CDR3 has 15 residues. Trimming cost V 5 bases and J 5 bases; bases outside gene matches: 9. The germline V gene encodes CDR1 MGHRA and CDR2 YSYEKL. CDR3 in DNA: TGCGCCAGCAGCTCCAGCGGGAGGGCCGTCAACGAGCAGTACTTC. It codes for CASSSSGRAVNEQYF.

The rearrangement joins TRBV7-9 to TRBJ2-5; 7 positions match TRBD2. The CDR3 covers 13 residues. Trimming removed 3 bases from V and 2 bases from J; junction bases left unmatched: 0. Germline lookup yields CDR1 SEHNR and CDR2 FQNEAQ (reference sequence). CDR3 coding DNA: TGTGCCAGCAGCTTTAGCGGGCAAGAGACCCAGTACTTC. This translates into CASSFSGQETQYF.